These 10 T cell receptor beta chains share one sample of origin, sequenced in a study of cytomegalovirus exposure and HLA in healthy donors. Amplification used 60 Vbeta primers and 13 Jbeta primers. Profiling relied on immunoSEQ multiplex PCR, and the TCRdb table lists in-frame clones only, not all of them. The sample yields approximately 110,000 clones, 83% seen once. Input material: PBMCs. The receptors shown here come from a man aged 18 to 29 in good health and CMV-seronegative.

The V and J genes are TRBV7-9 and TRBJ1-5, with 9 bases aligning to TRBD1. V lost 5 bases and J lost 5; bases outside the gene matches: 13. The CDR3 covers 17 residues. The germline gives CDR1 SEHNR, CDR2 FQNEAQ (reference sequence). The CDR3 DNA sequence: TGTGCCAGCAGCCCTGGATCGGGACAGGGAAGGGATCAGCCCCAGCATTTT. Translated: CASSPGSGQGRDQPQHF.

The CDR3 sequence: CASSPFITETQYF. CDR3 nucleotides: TGTGCCAGCAGCCCCTTTATTACTGAGACCCAGTACTTC. This sequence joins TRBV7-2 and TRBJ2-5; D unresolved. This CDR3 region has 13 residues. Germline CDR1 and CDR2: SGHTA and FQGNSA. The V end lost 5 bases, the J end lost 5 bases, and 12 bases lay between the germline ends.

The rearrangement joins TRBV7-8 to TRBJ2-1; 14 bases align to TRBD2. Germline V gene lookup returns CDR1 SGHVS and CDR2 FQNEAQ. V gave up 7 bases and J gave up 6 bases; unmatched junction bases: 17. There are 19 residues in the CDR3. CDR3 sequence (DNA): TGTGCCAGCACCAACCGGGGGACTAGCGGGAGTTTGAGGGGCAATGAGCAGTTCTTC. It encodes CASTNRGTSGSLRGNEQFF. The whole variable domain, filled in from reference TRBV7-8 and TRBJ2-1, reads GAGVSQSPRYKVAKRGQDVALRCDPISGHVSLFWYQQALGQGPEFLTYFQNEAQLDKSGLPSDRFFAERPEGSVSTLKIQRTQQEDSAVYLCASTNRGTSGSLRGNEQFFGPGTRLTVL.

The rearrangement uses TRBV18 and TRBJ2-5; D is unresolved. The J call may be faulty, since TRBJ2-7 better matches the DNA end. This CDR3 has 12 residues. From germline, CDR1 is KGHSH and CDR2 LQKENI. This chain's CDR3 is CASSPPSYEQYF. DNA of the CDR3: TGTGCCAGCTCACCACCTAGCTACGAGCAGTACTTC.

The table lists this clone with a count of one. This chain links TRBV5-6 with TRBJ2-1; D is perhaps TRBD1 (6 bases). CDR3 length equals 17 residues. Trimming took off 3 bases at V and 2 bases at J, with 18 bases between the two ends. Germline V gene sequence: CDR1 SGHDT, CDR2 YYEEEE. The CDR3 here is CASSSPVFRGPYNEQFF. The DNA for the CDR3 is TGTGCCAGCAGCTCCCCCGTTTTCAGGGGCCCCTACAATGAGCAGTTCTTC.

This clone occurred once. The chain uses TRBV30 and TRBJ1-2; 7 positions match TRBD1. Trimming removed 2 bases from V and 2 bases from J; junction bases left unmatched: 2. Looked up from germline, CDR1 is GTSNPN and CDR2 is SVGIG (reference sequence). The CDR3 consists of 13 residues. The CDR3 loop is CAWSQGENYGYTF. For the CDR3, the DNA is TGTGCCTGGAGTCAGGGGGAGAACTATGGCTACACCTTC.

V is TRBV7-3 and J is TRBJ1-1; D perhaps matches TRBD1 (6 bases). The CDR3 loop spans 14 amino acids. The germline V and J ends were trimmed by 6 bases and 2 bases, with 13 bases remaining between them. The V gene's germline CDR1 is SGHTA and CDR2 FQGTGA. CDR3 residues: CASRRDTTNTEAFF. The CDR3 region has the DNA TGTGCCAGCAGACGGGACACAACAAACACTGAAGCTTTCTTT. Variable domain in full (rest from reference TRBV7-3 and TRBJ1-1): GAGVSQTPSNKVTEKGKYVELRCDPISGHTALYWYRQSLGQGPEFLIYFQGTGAADDSGLPNDRFFAVRPEGSVSTLKIQRTERGDSAVYLCASRRDTTNTEAFFGQGTRLTVV.

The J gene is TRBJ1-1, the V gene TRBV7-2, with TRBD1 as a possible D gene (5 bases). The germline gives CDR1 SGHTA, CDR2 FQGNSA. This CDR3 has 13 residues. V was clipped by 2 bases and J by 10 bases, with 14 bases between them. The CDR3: CASSLSQGVRAFF. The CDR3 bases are TGTGCCAGCAGCTTAAGCCAGGGTGTGAGAGCTTTCTTT. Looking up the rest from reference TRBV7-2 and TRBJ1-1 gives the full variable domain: GAGVSQSPSNKVTEKGKDVELRCDPISGHTALYWYRQSLGQGLEFLIYFQGNSAPDKSGLPSDRFSAERTGGSVSTLTIQRTQQEDSAVYLCASSLSQGVRAFFGQGTRLTVV.

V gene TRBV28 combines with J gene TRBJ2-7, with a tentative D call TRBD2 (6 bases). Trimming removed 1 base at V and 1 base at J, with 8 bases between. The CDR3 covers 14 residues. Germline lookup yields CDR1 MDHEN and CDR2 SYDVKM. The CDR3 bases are TGTGCCAGCAGTTTATCCGGGGGATCCTACGAGCAGTACTTC. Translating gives CASSLSGGSYEQYF.

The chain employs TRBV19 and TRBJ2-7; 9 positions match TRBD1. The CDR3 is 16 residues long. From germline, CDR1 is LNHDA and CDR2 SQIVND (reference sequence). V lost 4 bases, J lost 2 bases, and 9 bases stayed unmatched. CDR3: CASSKTGTGSAYEQYF. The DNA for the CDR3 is TGTGCCAGTAGTAAAACCGGGACAGGGAGCGCCTACGAGCAGTACTTC.